This T cell receptor beta chain was sequenced in a study of blood T cell repertoires in COVID-19. Turning to the study itself: Sample material is recorded as cDNA or gDNA derived from T cells, B-cell-depleted T cells, or PBMCs.

Per germline, CDR1 SGHNT and CDR2 YYREEE (reference sequence). The CDR3 loop spans 13 amino acids. V lost 6 bases and J lost 4; bases outside the gene matches: 5. Sequencing was performed with immunoSEQ multiplex PCR; in TCRdb, only in-frame clones are kept and a portion is missing. The sample shows about 45,000 clones, 65% to 85% of them seen only once. Material for sequencing was peripheral blood. V and J are TRBV5-4 and TRBJ1-2; 8 bases are a match to TRBD1. This clonotype was sampled from an older man in a cohort sampled during active COVID-19. This chain's CDR3 is CASTLDRGYGYTF. The CDR3 region has the DNA TGTGCCAGCACCCTAGACAGGGGCTATGGCTACACCTTC.